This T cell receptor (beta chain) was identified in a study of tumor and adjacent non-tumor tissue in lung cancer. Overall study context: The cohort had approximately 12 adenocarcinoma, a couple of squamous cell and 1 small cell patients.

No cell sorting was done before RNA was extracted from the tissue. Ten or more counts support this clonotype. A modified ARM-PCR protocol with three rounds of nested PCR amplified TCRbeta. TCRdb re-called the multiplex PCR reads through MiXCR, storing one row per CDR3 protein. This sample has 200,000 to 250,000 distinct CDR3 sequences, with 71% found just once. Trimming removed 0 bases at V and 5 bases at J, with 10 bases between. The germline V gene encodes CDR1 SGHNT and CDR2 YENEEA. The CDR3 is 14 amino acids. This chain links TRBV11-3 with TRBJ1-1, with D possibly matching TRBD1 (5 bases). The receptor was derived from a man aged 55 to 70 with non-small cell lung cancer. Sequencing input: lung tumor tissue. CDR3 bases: TGTGCCAGCAGCTTAGACAGGGTCGGAACTGAAGCTTTCTTT. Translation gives CASSLDRVGTEAFF.